Detailed here is one T cell receptor beta chain. The antigen is not known. This record belongs to a study of siplizumab effects on memory and regulatory T cells. V lost 6 bases, J lost 2 bases, and 5 bases stayed unmatched. The CDR3 covers 15 residues. Germline CDR1 WNHNN, CDR2 SYGVQD (reference sequence). Per individual sample, around 9.1 x 10^4 TCR templates were assayed. The table came from immunoSEQ multiplex PCR; TCRdb's copy has only in-frame clones and leaves some out. The sample includes about 50,000 clones, over 90% seen only once; the top ten take roughly 17%. Study outcomes and limitations: Naive T cells looked more diverse than memory cells and looked like major alloresponse contributors. Alloreactive sequences whose origin lay in unstimulated CD4+ memory cells were significantly reduced by siplizumab.

The chain employs TRBV10-1 and TRBJ2-3, with 10 positions matching TRBD2. This clonotype was sampled from a human donor in good health. The specimen sequenced was CD8+ T cells sorted from blood. The CDR3 bases are TGCGCCAGCAGACCACTAGCGGGGTTCACAGATACGCAGTATTTT. It is translated as CASRPLAGFTDTQYF.